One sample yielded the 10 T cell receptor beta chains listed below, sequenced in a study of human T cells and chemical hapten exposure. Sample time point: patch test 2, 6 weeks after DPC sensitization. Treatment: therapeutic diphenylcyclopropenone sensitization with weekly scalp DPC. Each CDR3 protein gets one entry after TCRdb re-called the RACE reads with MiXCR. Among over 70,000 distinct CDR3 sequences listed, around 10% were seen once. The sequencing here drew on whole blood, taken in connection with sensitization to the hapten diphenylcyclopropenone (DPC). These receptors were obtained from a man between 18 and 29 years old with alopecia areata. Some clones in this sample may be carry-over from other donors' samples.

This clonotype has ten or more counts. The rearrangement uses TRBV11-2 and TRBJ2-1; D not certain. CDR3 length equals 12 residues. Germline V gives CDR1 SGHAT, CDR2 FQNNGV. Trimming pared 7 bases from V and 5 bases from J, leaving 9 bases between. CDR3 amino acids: CASTPGDNEQFF. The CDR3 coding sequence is TGTGCCAGCACCCCCGGTGACAATGAGCAGTTCTTC.

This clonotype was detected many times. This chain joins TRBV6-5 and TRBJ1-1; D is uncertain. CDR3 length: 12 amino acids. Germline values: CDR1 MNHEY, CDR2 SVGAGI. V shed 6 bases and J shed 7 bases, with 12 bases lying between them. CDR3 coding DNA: TGTGCCAGCAGCCCAACGCCCCTTGAAGCTTTCTTT. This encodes CASSPTPLEAFF.

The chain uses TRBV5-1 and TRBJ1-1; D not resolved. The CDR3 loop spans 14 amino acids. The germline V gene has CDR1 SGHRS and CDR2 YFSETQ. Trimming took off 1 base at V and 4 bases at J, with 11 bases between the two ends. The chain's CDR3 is CASSLSEPVTEAFF. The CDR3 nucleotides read TGCGCCAGCAGCTTGTCCGAGCCGGTCACTGAAGCTTTCTTT.

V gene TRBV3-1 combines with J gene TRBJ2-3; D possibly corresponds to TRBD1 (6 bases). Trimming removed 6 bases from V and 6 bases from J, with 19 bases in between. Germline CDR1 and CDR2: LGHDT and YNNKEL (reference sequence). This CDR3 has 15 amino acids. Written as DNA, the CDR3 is TGTGCCAGCAGATTCGAGGCACAGGGTTACGATACGCAGTATTTT. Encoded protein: CASRFEAQGYDTQYF.

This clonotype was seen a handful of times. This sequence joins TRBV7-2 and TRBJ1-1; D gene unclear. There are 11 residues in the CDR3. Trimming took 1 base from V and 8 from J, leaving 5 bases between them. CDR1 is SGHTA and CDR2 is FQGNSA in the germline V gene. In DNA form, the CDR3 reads TGTGCCAGCAGCTTAGACGCCGAAGCTTTCTTT. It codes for CASSLDAEAFF.

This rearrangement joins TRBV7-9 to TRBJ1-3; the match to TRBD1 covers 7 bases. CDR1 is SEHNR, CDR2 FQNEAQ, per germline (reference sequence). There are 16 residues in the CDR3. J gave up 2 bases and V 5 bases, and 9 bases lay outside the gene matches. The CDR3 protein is CASSPRQGIAGNTIYF. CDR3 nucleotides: TGTGCCAGCAGCCCCCGACAGGGAATCGCTGGAAACACCATATATTTT.

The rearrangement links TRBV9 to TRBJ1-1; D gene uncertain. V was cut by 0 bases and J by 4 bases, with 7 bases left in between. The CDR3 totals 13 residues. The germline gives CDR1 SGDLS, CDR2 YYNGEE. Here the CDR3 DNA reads TGTGCCAGCAGCGTAGGGAGGACCACTGAAGCTTTCTTT. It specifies CASSVGRTTEAFF.

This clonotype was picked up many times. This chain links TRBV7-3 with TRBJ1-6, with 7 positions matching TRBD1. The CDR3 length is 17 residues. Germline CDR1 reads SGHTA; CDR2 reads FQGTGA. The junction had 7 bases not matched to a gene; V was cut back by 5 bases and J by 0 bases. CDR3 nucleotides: TGTGCCAGCAGCCTCTGGGACAGTAGCTCCTATAATTCACCCCTCCACTTT. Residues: CASSLWDSSSYNSPLHF.

CDR3 DNA sequence: TGCGCCAGCAGCTTGGATTGGGGACTAACCTACGAGCAGTACTTC. It specifies CASSLDWGLTYEQYF. The rearrangement uses TRBV5-1 and TRBJ2-7, with 7 bases identical to TRBD2. Germline V lookup: CDR1 SGHRS, CDR2 YFSETQ. V gave up 0 bases and J gave up 2 bases; unmatched junction bases: 5. The CDR3 sequence is 15 residues long.

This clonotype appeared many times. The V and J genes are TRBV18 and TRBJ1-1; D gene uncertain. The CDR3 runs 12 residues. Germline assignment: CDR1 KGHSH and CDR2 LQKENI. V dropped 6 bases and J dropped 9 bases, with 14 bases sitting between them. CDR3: CASSPETPKAFF. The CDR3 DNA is TGTGCCAGCTCCCCGGAGACACCTAAAGCTTTCTTT.